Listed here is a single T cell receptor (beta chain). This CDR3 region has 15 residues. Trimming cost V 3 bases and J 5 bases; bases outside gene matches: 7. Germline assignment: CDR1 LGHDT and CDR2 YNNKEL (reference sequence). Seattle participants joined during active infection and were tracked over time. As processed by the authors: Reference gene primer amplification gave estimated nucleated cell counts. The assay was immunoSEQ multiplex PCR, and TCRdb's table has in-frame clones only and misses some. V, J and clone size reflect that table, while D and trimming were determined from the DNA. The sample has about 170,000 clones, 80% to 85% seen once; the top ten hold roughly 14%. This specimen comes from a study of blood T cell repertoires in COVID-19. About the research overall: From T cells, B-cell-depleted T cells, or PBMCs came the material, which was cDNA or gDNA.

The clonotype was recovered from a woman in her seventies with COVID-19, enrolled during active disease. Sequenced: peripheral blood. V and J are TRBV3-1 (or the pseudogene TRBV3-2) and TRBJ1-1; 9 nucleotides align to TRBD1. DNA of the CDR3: TGTGCCAGCAGCCACCAAGGACAGGGGTGGACTGAAGCTTTCTTT. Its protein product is CASSHQGQGWTEAFF.